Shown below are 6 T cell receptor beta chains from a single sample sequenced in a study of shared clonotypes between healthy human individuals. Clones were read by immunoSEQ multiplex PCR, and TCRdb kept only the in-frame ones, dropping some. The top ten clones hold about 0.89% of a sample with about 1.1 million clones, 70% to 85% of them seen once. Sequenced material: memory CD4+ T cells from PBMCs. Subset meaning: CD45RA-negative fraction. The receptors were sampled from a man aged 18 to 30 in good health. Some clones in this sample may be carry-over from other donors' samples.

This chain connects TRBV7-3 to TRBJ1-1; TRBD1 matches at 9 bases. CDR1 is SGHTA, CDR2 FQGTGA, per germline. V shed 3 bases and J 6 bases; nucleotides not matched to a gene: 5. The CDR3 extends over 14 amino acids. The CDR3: CASSLLQGAAEAFF. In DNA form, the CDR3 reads TGTGCCAGCAGCTTGTTACAGGGGGCCGCTGAAGCTTTCTTT.

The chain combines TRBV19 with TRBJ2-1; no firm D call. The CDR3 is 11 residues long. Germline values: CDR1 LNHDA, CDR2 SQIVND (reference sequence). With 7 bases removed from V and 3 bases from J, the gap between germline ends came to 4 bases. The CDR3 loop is CASNFYNEQFF. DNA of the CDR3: TGTGCCAGTAATTTCTACAATGAGCAGTTCTTC. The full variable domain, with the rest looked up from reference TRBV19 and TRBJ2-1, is DGGITQSPKYLFRKEGQNVTLSCEQNLNHDAMYWYRQDPGQGLRLIYYSQIVNDFQKGDIAEGYSVSREKKESFPLTVTSAQKNPTAFYLCASNFYNEQFFGPGTRLTVL.

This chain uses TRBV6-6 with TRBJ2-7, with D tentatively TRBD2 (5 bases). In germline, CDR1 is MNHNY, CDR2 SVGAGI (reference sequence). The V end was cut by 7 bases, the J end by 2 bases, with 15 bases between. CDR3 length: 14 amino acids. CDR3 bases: TGTGCCAGCACTCCATTGGGCGGGCCCTACGAGCAGTACTTC. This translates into CASTPLGGPYEQYF.

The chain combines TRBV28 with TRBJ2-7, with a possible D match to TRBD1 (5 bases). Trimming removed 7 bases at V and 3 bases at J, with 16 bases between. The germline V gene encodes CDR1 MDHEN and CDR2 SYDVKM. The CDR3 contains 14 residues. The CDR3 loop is CASTQRGTFYEQYF. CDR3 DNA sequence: TGTGCCAGCACCCAAAGGGGCACCTTCTACGAGCAGTACTTC.

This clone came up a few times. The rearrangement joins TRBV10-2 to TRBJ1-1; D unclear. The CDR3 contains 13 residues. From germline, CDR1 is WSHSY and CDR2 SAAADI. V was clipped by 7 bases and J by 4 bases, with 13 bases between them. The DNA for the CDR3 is TGCGCCAGCAACCAGGCCCTATTCACTGAAGCTTTCTTT. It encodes CASNQALFTEAFF.

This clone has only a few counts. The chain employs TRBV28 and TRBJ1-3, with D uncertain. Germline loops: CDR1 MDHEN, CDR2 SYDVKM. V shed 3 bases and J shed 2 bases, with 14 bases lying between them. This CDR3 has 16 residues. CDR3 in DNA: TGTGCCAGCAGTTTGTTAGGGTCCTGGCCTGGAAACACCATATATTTT. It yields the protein CASSLLGSWPGNTIYF.